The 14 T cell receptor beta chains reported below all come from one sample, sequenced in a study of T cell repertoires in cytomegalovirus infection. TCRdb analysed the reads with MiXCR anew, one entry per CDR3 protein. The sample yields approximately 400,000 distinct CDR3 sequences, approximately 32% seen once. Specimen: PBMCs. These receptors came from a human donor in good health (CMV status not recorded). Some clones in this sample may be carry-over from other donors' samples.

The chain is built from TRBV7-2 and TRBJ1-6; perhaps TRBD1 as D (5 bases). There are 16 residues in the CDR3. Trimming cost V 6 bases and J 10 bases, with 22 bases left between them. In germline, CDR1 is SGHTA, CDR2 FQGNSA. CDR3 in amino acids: CASRLVSQGVKSPLHF. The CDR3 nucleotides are TGTGCCAGCAGACTAGTGTCTCAGGGAGTGAAATCACCCCTCCACTTT.

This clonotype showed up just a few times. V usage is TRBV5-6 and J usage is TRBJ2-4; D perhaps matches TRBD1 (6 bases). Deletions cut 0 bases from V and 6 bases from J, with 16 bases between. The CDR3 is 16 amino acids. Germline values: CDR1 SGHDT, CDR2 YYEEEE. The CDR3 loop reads CASSLVTAVGGNIQYF. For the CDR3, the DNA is TGTGCCAGCAGCTTGGTGACAGCCGTAGGGGGAAACATTCAGTACTTC.

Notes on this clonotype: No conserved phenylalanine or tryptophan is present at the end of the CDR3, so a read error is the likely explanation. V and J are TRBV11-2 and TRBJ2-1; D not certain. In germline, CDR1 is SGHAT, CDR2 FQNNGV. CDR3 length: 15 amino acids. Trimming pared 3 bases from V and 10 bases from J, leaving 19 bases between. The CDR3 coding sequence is TGTGCCAGCAGCTTCCAAAGGGCATTCAAAGAGGAGCAGTTCTTA. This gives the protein CASSFQRAFKEEQFL.

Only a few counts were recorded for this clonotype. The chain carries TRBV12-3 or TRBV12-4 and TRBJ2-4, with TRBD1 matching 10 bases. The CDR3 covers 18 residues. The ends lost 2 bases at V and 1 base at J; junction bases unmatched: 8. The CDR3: CASSLRAGTGAAKNIQYF. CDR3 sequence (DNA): TGTGCCAGCAGTTTACGAGCCGGGACAGGGGCGGCCAAAAACATTCAGTACTTC.

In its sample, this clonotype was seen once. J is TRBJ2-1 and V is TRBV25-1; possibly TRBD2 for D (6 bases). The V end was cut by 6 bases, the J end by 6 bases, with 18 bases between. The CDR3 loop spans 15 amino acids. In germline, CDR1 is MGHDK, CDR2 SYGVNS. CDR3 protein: CASSQPSMGGNEQFF. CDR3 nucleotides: TGTGCCAGCAGCCAACCCTCCATGGGGGGCAATGAGCAGTTCTTC.

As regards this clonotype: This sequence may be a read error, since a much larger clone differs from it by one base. CDR3 DNA: TGTGCCAGCAGCCCATCGTTCGGGAACTACGAGCCGTACTTC. It encodes CASSPSFGNYEPYF. The chain joins TRBV11-1 to TRBJ2-7, with D tentatively TRBD2 (5 bases). Germline V gives CDR1 SGHAT, CDR2 FQDESV (reference sequence). The CDR3 has 14 amino acids.

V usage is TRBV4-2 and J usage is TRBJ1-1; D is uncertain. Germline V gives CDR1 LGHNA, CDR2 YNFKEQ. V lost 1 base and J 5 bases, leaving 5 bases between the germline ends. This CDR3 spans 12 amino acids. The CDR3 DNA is TGTGCCAGCAGCCAAGGGCTGACTGAAGCTTTCTTT. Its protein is CASSQGLTEAFF.

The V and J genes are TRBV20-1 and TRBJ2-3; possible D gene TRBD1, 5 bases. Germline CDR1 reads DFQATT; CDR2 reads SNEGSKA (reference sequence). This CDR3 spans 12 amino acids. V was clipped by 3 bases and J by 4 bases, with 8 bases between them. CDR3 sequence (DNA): TGCAGTGCTAGCCCCAGGGCAGATACGCAGTATTTT. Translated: CSASPRADTQYF.

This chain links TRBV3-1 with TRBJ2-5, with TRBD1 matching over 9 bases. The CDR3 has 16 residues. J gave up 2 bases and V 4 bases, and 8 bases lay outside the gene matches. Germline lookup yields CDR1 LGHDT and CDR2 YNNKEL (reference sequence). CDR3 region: CASSLGWGQGQETQYF. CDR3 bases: TGTGCCAGCAGCCTAGGTTGGGGACAGGGACAAGAGACCCAGTACTTC.

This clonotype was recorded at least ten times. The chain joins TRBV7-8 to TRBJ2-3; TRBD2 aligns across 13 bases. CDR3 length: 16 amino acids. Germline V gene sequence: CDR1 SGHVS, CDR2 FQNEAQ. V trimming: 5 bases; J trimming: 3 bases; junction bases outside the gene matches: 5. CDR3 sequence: CASSRRTSGGTDTQYF. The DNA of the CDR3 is TGTGCCAGCAGCCGGCGGACTAGCGGGGGAACAGATACGCAGTATTTT.

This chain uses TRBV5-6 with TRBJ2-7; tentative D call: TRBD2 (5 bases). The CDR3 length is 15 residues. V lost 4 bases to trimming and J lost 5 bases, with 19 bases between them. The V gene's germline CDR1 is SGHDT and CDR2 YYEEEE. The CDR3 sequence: CASSPATRRFNEQYF. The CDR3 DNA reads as TGTGCCAGCAGCCCGGCGACAAGGAGGTTTAACGAGCAGTACTTC.

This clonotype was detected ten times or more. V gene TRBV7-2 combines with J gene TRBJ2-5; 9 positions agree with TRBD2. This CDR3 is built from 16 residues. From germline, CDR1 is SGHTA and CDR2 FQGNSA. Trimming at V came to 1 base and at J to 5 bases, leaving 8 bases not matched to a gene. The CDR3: CASSLVGGGASETQYF. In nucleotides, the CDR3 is TGTGCCAGCAGCTTAGTGGGCGGGGGGGCTTCGGAGACCCAGTACTTC. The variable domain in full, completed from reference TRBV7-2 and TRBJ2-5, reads GAGVSQSPSNKVTEKGKDVELRCDPISGHTALYWYRQSLGQGLEFLIYFQGNSAPDKSGLPSDRFSAERTGGSVSTLTIQRTQQEDSAVYLCASSLVGGGASETQYFGPGTRLLVL.

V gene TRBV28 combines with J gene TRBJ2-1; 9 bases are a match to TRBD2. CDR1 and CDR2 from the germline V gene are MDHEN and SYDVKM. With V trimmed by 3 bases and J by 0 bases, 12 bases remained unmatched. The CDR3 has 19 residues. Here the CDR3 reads CASSLDLAGTSSSYNEQFF. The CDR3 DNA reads TGTGCCAGCAGTTTGGATCTAGCGGGGACATCAAGCTCCTACAATGAGCAGTTCTTC.

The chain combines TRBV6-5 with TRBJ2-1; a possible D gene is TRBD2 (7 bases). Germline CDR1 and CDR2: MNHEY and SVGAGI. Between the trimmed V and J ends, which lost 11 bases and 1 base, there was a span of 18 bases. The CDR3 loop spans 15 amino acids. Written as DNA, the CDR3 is TGTGCCCCCAAGGGGGAGGGGGTATCCTACAATGAGCAGTTCTTC. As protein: CAPKGEGVSYNEQFF.